This TCR beta chain was found in a study of T cells in Graves' hyperthyroidism and ophthalmopathy. Template material for amplifying TCR beta CDR3 regions consisted of RNA transcripts. In the first-round RT-PCR of the TCR CDR3, the HTBI primer set was used. TCRdb recomputed calls from the multiplex PCR reads with MiXCR, one row per CDR3 protein. The sample consists of about 380,000 distinct CDR3 sequences, roughly 13% of them appearing once. The source is a woman aged 60-75 years with Graves' hyperthyroidism. Sequenced input: blood.

The CDR3 DNA reads TGCGCCAGCAGCTCCTCCGGGACCTATGGCTACACCTTC. Its translation: CASSSSGTYGYTF. J is TRBJ1-2 and V is TRBV5-1; possibly TRBD1 for D (5 bases). CDR1 and CDR2 (germline): SGHRS, YFSETQ. Trimming took 3 bases from V and 4 from J, leaving 10 bases between them. This CDR3 region has 13 residues.